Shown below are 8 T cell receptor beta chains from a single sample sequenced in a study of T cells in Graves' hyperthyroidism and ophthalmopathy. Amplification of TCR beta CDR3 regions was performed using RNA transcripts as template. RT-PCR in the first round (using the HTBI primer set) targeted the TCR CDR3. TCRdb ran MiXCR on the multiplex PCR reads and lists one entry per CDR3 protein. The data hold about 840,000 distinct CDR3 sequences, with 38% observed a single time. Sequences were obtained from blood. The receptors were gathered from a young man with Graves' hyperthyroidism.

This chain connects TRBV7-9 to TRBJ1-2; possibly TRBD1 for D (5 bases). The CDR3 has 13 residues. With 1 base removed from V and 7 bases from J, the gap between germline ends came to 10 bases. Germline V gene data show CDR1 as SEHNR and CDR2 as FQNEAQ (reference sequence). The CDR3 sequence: CASSLGGGSGYTF. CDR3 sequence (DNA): TGTGCCAGCAGCTTAGGGGGGGGTTCTGGCTACACCTTC.

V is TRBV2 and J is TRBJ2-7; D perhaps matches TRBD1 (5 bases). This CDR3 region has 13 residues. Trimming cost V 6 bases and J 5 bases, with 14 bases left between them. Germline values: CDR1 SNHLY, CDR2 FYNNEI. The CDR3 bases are TGTGCCAGCAGCAGGGTCCTGGGGAACGAGCAGTACTTC. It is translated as CASSRVLGNEQYF.

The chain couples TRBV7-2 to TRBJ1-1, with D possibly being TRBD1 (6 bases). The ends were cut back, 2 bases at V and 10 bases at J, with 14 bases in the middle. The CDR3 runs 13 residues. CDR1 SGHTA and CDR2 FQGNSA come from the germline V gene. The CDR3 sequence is CASSLKQGERAFF. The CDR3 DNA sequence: TGTGCCAGCAGCTTAAAACAGGGTGAGCGAGCTTTCTTT.

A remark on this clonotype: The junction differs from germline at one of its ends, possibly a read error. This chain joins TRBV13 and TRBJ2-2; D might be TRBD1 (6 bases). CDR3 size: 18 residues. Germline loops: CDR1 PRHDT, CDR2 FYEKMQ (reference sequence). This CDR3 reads CASSLFRGDRTNTGELFF. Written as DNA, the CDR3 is TGCGCCAGCAGCTTGTTCCGAGGAGACAGGACGAACACCGGGGAGCTGTTTTTT.

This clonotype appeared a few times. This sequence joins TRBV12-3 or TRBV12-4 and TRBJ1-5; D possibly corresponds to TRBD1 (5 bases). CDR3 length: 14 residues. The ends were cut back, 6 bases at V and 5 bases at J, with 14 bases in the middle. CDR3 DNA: TGTGCCAGCAGCTACCGCGGGGGGGATCAGCCCCAGCATTTT. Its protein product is CASSYRGGDQPQHF.

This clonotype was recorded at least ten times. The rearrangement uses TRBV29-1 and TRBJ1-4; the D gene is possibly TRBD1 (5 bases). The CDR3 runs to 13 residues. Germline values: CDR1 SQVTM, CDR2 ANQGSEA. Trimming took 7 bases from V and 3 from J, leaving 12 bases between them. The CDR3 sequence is CSALWGPNEKLFF. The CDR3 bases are TGCAGCGCTCTGTGGGGACCTAATGAAAAACTGTTTTTT.

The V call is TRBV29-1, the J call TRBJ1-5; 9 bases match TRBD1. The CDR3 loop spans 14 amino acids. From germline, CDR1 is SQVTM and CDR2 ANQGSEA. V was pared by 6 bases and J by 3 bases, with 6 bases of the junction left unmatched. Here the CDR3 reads CSVAGTGHNQPQHF. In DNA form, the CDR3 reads TGCAGCGTGGCTGGGACAGGGCACAATCAGCCCCAGCATTTT.

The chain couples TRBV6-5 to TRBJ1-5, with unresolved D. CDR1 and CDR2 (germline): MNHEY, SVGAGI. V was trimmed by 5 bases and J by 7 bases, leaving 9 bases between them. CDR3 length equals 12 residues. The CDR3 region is CASSPREQPQHF. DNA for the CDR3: TGTGCCAGCAGTCCCCGGGAGCAGCCCCAGCATTTT.